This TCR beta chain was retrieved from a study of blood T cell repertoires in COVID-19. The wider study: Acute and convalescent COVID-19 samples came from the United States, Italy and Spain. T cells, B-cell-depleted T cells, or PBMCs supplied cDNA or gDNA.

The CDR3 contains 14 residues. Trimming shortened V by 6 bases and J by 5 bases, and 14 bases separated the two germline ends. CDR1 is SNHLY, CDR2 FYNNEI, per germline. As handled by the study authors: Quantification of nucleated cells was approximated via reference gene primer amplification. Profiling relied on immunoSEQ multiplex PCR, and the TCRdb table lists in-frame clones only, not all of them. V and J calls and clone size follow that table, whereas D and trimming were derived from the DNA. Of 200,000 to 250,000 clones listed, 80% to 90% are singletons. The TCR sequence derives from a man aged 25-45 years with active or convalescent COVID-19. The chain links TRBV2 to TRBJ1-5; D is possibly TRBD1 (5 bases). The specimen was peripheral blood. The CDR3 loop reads CASRGQGADQPQHF. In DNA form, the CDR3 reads TGTGCCAGCAGGGGTCAGGGTGCCGATCAGCCCCAGCATTTT.